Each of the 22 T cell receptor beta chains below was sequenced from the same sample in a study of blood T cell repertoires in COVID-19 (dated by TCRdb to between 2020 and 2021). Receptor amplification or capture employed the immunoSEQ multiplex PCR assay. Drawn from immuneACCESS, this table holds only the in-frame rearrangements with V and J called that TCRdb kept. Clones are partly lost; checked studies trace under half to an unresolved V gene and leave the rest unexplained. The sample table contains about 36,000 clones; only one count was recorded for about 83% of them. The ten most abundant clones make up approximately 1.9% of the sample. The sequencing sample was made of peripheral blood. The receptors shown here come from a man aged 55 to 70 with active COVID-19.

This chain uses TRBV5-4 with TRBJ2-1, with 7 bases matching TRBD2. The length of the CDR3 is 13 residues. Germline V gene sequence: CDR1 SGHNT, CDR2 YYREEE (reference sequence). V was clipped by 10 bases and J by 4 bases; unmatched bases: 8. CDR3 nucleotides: TGTGCCGGAAAGCGGGACCCGTACAATGAGCAGTTCTTC. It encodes CAGKRDPYNEQFF.

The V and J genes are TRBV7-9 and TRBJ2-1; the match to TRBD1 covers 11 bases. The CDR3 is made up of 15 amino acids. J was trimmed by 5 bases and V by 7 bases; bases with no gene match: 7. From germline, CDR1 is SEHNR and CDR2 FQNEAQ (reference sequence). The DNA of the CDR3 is TGTGCCAGCAACGGACAGGGGGCACTCGACAATGAGCAGTTCTTC. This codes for CASNGQGALDNEQFF.

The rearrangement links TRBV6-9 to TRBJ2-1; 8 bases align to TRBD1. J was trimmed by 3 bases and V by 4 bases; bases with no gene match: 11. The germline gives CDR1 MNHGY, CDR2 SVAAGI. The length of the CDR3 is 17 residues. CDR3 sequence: CASSSAPDRGLYNEQFF. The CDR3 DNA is TGTGCCAGCAGTTCCGCACCCGACAGGGGCCTCTACAATGAGCAGTTCTTC.

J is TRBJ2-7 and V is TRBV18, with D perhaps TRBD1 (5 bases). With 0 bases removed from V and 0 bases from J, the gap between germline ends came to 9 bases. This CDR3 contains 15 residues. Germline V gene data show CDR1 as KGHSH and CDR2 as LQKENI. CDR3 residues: CASSPPGAYSYEQYF. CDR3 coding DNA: TGTGCCAGCTCACCACCAGGGGCCTACTCCTACGAGCAGTACTTC.

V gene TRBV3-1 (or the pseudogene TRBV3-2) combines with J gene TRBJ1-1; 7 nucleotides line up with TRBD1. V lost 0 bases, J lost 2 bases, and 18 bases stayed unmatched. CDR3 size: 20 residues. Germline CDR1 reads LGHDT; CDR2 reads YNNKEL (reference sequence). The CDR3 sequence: CASSQEIAGSHRGYNTEAFF. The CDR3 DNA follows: TGTGCCAGCAGCCAAGAAATTGCGGGTTCCCACAGGGGATATAACACTGAAGCTTTCTTT.

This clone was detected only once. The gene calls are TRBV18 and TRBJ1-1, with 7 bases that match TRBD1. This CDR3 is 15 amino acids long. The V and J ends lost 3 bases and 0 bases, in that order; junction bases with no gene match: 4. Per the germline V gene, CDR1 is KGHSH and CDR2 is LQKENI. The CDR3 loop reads CASSPGQVMNTEAFF. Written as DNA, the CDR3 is TGTGCCAGCTCACCCGGACAGGTGATGAACACTGAAGCTTTCTTT.

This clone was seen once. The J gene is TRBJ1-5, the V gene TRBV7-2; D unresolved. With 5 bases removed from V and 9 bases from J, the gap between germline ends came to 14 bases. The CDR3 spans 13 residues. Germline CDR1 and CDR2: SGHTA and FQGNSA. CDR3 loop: CASSRDGLPPQHF. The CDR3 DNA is TGTGCCAGCAGCCGAGACGGGTTGCCGCCCCAGCATTTT.

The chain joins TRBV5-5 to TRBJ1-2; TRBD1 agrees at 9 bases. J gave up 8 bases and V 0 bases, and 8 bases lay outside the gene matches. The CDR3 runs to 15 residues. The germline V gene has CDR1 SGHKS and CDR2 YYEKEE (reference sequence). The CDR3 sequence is CASSLAGQGGYGYTF. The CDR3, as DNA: TGTGCCAGCAGCTTGGCGGGACAGGGCGGATACGGCTACACCTTC.

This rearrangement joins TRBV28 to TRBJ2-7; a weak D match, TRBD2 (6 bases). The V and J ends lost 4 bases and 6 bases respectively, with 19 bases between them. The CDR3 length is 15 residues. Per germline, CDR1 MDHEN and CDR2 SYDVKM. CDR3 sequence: CASSSPPGGITEQYF. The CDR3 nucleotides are TGTGCCAGCAGTTCTCCCCCTGGGGGGATTACCGAGCAGTACTTC.

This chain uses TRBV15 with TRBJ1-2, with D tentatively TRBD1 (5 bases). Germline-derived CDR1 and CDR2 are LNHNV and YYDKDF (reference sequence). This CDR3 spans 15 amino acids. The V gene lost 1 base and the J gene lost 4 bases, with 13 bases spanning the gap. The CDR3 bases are TGTGCCACCAGCAGAGCCCAGGGTACGATCTATGGCTACACCTTC. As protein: CATSRAQGTIYGYTF.

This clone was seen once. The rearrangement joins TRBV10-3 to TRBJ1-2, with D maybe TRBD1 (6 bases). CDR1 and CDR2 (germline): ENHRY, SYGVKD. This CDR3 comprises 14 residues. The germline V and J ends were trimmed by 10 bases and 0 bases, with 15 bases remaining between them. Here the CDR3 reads CATDTGKTNYGYTF. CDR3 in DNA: TGTGCCACGGACACAGGGAAGACTAACTATGGCTACACCTTC.

CDR3 bases: TGTGCCAGCAGTTATGGAGGGATCGCCTACGAGCAGTACTTC. Its translation is CASSYGGIAYEQYF. The chain couples TRBV6-2 or TRBV6-3 to TRBJ2-7, with D perhaps matching TRBD2 (6 bases). Germline V gives CDR1 MNHEY, CDR2 SVGEGT. The CDR3 is 14 amino acids. Trimming left V 3 bases short and J 2 bases short, with 11 bases between.

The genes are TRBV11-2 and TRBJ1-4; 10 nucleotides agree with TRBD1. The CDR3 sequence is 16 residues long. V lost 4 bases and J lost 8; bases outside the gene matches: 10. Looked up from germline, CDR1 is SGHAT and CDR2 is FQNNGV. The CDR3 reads CASSSTGTGVNEKLFF. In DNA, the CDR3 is TGTGCCAGCAGCTCCACCGGGACAGGGGTTAACGAAAAACTGTTTTTT. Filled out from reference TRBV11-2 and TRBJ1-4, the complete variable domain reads EAGVAQSPRYKIIEKRQSVAFWCNPISGHATLYWYQQILGQGPKLLIQFQNNGVVDDSQLPKDRFSAERLKGVDSTLKIQPAKLEDSAVYLCASSSTGTGVNEKLFFGSGTQLSVL.

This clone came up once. In DNA form, the CDR3 reads TGCGCCAGCAGCTTGGGATCGACAGGAAGCTACGAGCAGTACTTC. This sequence encodes CASSLGSTGSYEQYF. The chain uses TRBV5-1 and TRBJ2-7; D perhaps matches TRBD1 (6 bases). The V end lost 0 bases, the J end lost 3 bases, and 13 bases lay between the germline ends. Germline V gives CDR1 SGHRS, CDR2 YFSETQ. The CDR3 extends over 15 amino acids.

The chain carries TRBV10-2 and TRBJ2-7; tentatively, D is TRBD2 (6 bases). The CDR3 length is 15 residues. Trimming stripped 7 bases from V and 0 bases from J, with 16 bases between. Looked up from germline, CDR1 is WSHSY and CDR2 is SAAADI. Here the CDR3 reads CASNPGRGPSYEQYF. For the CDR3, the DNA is TGCGCCAGCAACCCAGGGCGGGGTCCCTCCTACGAGCAGTACTTC.

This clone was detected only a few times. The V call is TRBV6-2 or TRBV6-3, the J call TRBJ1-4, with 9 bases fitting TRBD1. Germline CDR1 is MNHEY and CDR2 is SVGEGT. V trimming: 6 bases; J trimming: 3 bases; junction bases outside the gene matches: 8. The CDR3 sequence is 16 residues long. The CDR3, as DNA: TGTGCCAGCAGACCTTTGTGGACAGGGGCTAATGAAAAACTGTTTTTT. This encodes CASRPLWTGANEKLFF.

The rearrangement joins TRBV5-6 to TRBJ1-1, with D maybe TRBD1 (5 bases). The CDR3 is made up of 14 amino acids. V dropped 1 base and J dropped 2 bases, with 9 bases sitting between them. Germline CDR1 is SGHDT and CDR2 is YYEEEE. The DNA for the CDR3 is TGTGCCAGCAGCTTGTTGGGGCCTAACACTGAAGCTTTCTTT. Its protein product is CASSLLGPNTEAFF.

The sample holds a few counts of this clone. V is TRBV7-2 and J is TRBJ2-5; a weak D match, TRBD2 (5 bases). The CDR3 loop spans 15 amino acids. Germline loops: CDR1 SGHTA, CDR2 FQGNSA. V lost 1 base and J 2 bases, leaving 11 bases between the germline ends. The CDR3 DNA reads TGTGCCAGCAGCTTAGTTGCGGGTACTCAAGAGACCCAGTACTTC. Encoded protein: CASSLVAGTQETQYF.

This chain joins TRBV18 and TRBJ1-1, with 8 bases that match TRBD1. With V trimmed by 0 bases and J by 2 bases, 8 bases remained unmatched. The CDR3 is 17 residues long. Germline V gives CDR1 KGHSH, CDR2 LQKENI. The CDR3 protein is CASSPPGAGGVNTEAFF. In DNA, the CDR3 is TGTGCCAGCTCACCACCGGGCGCAGGGGGCGTCAACACTGAAGCTTTCTTT. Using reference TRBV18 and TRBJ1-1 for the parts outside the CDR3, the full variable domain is NAGVMQNPRHLVRRRGQEARLRCSPMKGHSHVYWYRQLPEEGLKFMVYLQKENIIDESGMPKERFSAEFPKEGPSILRIQQVVRGDSAAYFCASSPPGAGGVNTEAFFGQGTRLTVV.

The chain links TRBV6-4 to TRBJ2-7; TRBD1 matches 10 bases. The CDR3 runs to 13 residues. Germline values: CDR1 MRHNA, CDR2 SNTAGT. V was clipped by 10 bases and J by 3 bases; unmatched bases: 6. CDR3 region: CAIGGTGVYEQYF. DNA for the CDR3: TGTGCCATCGGCGGGACAGGGGTCTACGAGCAGTACTTC.

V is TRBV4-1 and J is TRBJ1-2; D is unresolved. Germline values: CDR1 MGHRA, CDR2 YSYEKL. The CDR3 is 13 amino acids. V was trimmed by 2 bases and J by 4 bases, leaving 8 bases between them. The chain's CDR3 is CASSQLGLYGYTF. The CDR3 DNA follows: TGCGCCAGCAGCCAACTCGGACTCTATGGCTACACCTTC.

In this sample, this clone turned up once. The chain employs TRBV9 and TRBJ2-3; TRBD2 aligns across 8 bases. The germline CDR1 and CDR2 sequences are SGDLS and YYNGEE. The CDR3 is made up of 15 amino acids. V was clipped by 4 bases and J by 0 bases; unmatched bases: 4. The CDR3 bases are TGTGCCAGCAGCACTAGCGGTTATAGCACAGATACGCAGTATTTT. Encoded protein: CASSTSGYSTDTQYF.